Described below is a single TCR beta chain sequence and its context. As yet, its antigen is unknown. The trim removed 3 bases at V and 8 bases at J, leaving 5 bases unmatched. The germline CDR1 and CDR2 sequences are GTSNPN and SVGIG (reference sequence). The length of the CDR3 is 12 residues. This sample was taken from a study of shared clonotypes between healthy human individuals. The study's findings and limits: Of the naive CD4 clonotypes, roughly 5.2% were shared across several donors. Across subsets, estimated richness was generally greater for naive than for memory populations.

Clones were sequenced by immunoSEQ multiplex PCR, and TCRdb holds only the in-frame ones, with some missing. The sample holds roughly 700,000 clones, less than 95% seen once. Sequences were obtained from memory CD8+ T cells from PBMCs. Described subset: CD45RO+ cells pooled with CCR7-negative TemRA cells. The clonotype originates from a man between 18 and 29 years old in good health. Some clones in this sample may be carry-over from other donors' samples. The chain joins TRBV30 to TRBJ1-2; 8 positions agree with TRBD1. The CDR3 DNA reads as TGTGCCTGGAGCAGGGGGCCCGAAGGCTACACCTTC. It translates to CAWSRGPEGYTF.